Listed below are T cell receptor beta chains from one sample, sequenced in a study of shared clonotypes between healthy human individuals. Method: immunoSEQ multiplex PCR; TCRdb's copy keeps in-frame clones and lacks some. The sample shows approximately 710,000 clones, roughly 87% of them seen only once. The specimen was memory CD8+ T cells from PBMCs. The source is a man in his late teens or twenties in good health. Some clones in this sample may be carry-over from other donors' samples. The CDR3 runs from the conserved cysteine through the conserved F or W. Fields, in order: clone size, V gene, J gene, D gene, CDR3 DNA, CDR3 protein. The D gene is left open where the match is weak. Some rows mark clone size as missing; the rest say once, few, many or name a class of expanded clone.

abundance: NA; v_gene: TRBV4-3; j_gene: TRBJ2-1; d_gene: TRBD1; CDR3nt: TGCGCCAGCAGCCAAGACGGGACAGGGCAATACAATGAGCAGTTCTTC; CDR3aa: CASSQDGTGQYNEQFF
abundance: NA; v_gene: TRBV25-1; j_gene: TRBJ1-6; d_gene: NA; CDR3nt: TGTGCCAGCAGTGAAAGCTATAATTCACCCCTCCACTTT; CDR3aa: CASSESYNSPLHF
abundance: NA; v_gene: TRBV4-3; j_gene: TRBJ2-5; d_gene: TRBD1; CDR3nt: TGCGCCAGCAGCCAAGGGACAGGACCTCAAGAGACCCAGTACTTC; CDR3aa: CASSQGTGPQETQYF
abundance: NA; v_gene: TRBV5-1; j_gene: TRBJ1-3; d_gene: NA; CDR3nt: TGCGCCAGCAGCTGGGCACAGGGTGTTGGTAACACCATATATTTT; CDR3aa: CASSWAQGVGNTIYF
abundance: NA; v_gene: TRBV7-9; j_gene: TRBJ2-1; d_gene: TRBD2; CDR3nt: TGTGCCAGCAGCCTCCGGACTAGCGGGAGGGCCTTACGGCTTGAGCAGTTCTTC; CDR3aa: CASSLRTSGRALRLEQFF
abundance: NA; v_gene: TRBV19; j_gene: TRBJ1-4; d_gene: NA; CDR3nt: TGTGCCAGTAGTATCCCGACAACTAATGAAAAACTGTTTTTT; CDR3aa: CASSIPTTNEKLFF
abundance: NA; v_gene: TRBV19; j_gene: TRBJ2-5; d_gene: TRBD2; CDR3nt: TGTGCCAGTAGTTTGGTAGCGGGAGTTCCGGAGACCCAGTACTTC; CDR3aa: CASSLVAGVPETQYF
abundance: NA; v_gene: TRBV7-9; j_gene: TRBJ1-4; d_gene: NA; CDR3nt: TGTGCCAGCAGCTCCAGGGAAACTAATGAAAAACTGTTTTTT; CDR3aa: CASSSRETNEKLFF
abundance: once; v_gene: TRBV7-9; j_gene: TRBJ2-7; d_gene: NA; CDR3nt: TGTGCCAGCAGCTTAAGACTCTACGAGCAGTACTTC; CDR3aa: CASSLRLYEQYF
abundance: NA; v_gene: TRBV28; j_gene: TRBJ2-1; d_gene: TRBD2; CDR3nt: TGTGCCAGCAGCCCGGGACTAGGGTACAATGAGCAGTTCTTC; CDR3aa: CASSPGLGYNEQFF
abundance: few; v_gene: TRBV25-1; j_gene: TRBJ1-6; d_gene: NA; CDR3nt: TGTGCCAGCAGTGAATACGGCCCCGGGAATTCACCCCTCCACTTT; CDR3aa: CASSEYGPGNSPLHF
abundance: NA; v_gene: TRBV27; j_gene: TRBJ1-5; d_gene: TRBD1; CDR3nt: TGTGCCAGCAGCCCGGGACAGGGGGCGGTGGGGGGGCAGCCCCAGCATTTT; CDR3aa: CASSPGQGAVGGQPQHF
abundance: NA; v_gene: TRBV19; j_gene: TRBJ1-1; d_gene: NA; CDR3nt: TGTGCCAGTAGTATAGATCGGGAGGTATGGAACACTGAAGCTTTCTTT; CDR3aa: CASSIDREVWNTEAFF
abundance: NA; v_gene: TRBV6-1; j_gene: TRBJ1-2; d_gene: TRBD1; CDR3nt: TGTGCCAGCAGTGAAGAACGAGGGGACAGAGATGGCTACACCTTC; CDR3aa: CASSEERGDRDGYTF
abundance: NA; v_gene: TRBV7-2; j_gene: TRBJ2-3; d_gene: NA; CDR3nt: TGTGCCAGCAGCTCGGACCATGATTTTTTAGATACGCAGTATTTT; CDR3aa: CASSSDHDFLDTQYF
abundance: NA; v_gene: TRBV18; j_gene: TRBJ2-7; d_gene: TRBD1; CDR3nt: TGTGCCAGCTCACTCACTCCGGGACAGGGTGGATCATACTACTACGAGCAGTACTTC; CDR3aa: CASSLTPGQGGSYYYEQYF
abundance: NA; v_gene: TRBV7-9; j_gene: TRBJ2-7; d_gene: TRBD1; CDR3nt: TGTGCCAGCAGCCCTAGAACCGGGACAGGGGTCCACGAGCAGTACTTC; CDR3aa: CASSPRTGTGVHEQYF
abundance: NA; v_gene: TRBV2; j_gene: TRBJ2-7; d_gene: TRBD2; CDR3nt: TGTGCCAGCAGTGAATTGGGCGGGAGGAGCTCCTACGAGCAGTACTTC; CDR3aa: CASSELGGRSSYEQYF
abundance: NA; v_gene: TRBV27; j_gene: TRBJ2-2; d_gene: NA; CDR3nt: TGTGCCAGCAGTTTCGGGGTAGACACCGGGGAGCTGTTTTTT; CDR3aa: CASSFGVDTGELFF
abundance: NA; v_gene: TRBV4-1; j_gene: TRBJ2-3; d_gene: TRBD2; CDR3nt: TGCGCCAGCAGCCAAGGAACTAGCGCCTACACAGATACGCAGTATTTT; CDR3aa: CASSQGTSAYTDTQYF
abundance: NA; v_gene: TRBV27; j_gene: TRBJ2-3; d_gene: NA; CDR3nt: TGTGCCAGCAGTTTTGGCCCGTGGGGGCAGTATTTT; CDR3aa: CASSFGPWGQYF
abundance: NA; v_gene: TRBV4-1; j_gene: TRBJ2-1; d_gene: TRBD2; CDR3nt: TGCGCCAGCAGCCGACTAGCGGGAACAAGAGCCTACAATGAGCAGTTCTTC; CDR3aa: CASSRLAGTRAYNEQFF
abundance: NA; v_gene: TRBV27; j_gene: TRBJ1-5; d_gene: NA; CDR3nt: TGTGCCAGCGGACCGGGAGCCGTTAATCAGCCCCAGCATTTT; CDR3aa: CASGPGAVNQPQHF
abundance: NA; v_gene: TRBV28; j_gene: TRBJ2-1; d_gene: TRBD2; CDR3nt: TGTGCCAGCAGTTCCGGGACTAGTCTCCATGAGCAGTTCTTC; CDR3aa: CASSSGTSLHEQFF
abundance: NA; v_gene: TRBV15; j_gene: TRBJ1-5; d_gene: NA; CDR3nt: TGTGCCACCAGCAGAGGTGCGGTAAGCAATCAGCCCCAGCATTTT; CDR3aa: CATSRGAVSNQPQHF
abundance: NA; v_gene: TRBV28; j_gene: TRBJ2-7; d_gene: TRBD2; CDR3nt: TGTGCCAGCATACCGGGCGGCCAATATAGCGGGAGTACCTACGAGCAGTACTTC; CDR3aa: CASIPGGQYSGSTYEQYF
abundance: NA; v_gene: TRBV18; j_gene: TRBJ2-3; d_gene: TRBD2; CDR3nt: TGTGCCAGCTCACCACCGAGTAGCGGGAGCACAGATACGCAGTATTTT; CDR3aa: CASSPPSSGSTDTQYF
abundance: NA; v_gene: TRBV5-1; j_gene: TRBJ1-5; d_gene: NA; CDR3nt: TGCGCCATCTCTCGACAGTTCCAATATAGCAATCAGCCCCAGCATTTT; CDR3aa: CAISRQFQYSNQPQHF
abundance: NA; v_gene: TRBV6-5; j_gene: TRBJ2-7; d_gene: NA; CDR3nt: TGTGCCAGCAGTGACCGACAGAAAGTCTACGAGCAGTACTTC; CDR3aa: CASSDRQKVYEQYF
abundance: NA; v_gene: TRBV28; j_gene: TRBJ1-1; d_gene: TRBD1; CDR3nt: TGTGCCAGCAGCCGAGACAGGGGGCGAGCTGAAGCTTTCTTT; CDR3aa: CASSRDRGRAEAFF
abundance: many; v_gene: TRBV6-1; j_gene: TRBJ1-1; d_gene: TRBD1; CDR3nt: TGTGCCAGCAGGTCGGGACAGCACACTGAAGCTTTCTTT; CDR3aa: CASRSGQHTEAFF
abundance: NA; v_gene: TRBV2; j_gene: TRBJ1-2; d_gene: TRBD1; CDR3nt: TGTGCCAGCAGCCCGACAGGGGCGACAAACTATGGCTACACCTTC; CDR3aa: CASSPTGATNYGYTF
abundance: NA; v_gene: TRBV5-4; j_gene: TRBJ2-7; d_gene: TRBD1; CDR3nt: TGTGCCAGCAGCTTACAGGGGATTGGGTCCTACGAGCAGTACTTC; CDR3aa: CASSLQGIGSYEQYF
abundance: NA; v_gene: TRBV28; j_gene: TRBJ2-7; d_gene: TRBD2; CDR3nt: TGTGCCAGCAGACTAGCGAGCTCCTACGAGCAGTACTTC; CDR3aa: CASRLASSYEQYF
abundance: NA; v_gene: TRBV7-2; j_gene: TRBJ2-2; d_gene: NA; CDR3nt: TGTGCCAGCAGACCAAGGGTCACAGGGAGCACCGGGGAGCTGTTTTTT; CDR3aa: CASRPRVTGSTGELFF
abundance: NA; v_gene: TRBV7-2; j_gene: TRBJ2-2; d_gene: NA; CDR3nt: TGTGCCAGCAGATACCGATTCGCGGTGGGGAACACCGGGGAGCTGTTTTTT; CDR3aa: CASRYRFAVGNTGELFF
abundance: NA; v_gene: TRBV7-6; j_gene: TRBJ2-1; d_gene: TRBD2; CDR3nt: TGTGCCAGCAGCTTAAGCGGGAGAGGGAATGAGCAGTTCTTC; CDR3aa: CASSLSGRGNEQFF
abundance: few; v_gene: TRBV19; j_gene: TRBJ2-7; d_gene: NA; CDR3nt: TGTGCCAGTAGTACCAGGGAGGCCCCCTACGAGCAGTACTTC; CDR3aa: CASSTREAPYEQYF
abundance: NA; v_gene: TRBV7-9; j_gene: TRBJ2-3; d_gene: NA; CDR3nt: TGTGCCAGCAGCTTAGTCGGCCCCGCAGATACGCAGTATTTT; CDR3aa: CASSLVGPADTQYF
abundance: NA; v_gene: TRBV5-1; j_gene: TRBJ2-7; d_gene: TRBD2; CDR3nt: TGCGCCAGCAGCTACAGAGAAGATCGGGAGGACCCCTACGAGCAGTACTTC; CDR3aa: CASSYREDREDPYEQYF
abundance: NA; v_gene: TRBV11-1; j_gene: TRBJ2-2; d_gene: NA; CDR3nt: TGTGCCAGCAGCTCCGGACCCCCGAGCACCGGGGAGCTGTTTTTT; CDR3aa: CASSSGPPSTGELFF
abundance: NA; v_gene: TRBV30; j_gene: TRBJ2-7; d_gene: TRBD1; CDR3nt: TGTGCCTGGATCGGCAGGGGGAGAGTATACGAGCAGTACTTC; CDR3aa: CAWIGRGRVYEQYF
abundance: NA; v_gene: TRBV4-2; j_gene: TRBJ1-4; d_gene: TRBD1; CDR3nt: TGTGCCAGCAGCCGAGACAGGGGGGAAGAAAAACTGTTTTTT; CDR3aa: CASSRDRGEEKLFF
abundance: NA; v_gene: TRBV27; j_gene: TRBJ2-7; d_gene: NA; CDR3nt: TGTGCCAGCAGTTCGACAGGCCGATTCTACGAGCAGTACTTC; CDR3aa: CASSSTGRFYEQYF
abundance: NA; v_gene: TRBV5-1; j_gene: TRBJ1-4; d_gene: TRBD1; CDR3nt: TGCGCCAGCAGGCAACGACCACAGGGGGCATATGAAAAACTGTTTTTT; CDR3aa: CASRQRPQGAYEKLFF
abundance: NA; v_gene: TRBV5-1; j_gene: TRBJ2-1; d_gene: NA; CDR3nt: TGCGCCAGCAGCGTGTCCTTGGGAGGCGATGAGCAGTTCTTC; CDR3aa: CASSVSLGGDEQFF
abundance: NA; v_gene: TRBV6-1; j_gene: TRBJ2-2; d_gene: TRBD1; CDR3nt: TGTGCCAGCAGTGACCCCAGATGGGGACAGGGGGCAGGGGAGCTGTTTTTT; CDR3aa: CASSDPRWGQGAGELFF
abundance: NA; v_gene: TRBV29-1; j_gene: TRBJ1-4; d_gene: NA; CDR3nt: TGCAGCGTTAAAACGGGACTTGGGCAGGAAAAACTGTTTTTT; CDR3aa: CSVKTGLGQEKLFF
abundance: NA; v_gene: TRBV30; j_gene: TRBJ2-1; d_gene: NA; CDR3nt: TGTGCCTGGGTTGCAAGTTACTACAATGAGCAGTTCTTC; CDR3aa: CAWVASYYNEQFF
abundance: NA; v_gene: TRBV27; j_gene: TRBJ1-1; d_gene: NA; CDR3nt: TGTGCCAGCAGTAATATCCCAGGGCTGGTGGACACTGAAGCTTTCTTT; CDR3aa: CASSNIPGLVDTEAFF
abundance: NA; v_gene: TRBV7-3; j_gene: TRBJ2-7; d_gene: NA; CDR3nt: TGTGCCAGCAGCTTAATTTTACAGGGTCGCGAGCAGTACTTC; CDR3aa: CASSLILQGREQYF
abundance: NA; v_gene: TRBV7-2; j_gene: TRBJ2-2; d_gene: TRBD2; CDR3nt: TGTGCCAGCAGCTTGATAGCGGGAGGGCCTATCGGGGAGCTGTTTTTT; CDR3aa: CASSLIAGGPIGELFF
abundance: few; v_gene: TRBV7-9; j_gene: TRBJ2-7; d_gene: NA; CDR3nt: TGTGCCAGCAGCTTAGGGGCTCGGGAGCAGTACTTC; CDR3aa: CASSLGAREQYF
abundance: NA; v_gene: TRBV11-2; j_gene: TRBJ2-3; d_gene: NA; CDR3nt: TGTGCCAGCAGCCGCGCGGGGCTTAGCACAGATACGCAGTATTTT; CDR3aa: CASSRAGLSTDTQYF